This T cell receptor beta chain comes out of a study of T cell responses to AZD1222 COVID-19 vaccine. Study results and limitations: In a largely white British group with more females than males, clonal diversity was possibly underestimated. AZD1222 recipients seropositive at baseline numbered only six or seven. Variant regions that are unmutated are reportedly the target of nearly half of spike-specific TCRs. No day 14 peak samples; only post-peak repertoires were characterized.

On this clone itself: What it binds is not known.

Sequencing was performed with immunoSEQ multiplex PCR; in TCRdb, only in-frame clones are kept and a portion is missing. The sample has 80,000 or so clones, roughly 80% seen once. Sequenced here: peripheral blood, sampled 28 days after the second dose of the MenACWY control vaccine. This receptor was taken from an adult who received the MenACWY meningococcal vaccine as a control.

CDR3 DNA sequence: TGTGCCAGCAGTGAAAATGGGCTGCCTCAGGAGACCCAGTACTTC. Its translation is CASSENGLPQETQYF. This rearrangement joins TRBV6-1 to TRBJ2-5, with D unresolved. Germline assignment: CDR1 MNHNS and CDR2 SASEGT. The CDR3 has 15 residues. Trimming stripped 2 bases from V and 5 bases from J, with 15 bases between.